This T cell receptor beta chain was observed in a study of CD8 T cells in ankylosing spondylitis. V lost 0 bases and J 0 bases, leaving 8 bases between the germline ends. The CDR3 covers 16 residues. Using quantitative 5'-RACE with molecular barcodes, the authors made TCR beta libraries. MiXCR, run by TCRdb on the 5' RACE reads, gives a single entry per CDR3 protein. The table records almost 250,000 distinct CDR3 sequences, over 30% of them present only once. The TCR comes from a male donor with ankylosing spondylitis or in good health (not recorded which). The specimen sequenced was blood, either unsorted or a sorted T cell fraction (not recorded which). The V gene is TRBV12-3 or TRBV12-4, the J gene TRBJ1-4, with D uncertain. DNA for the CDR3: TGTGCCAGCAGTTTAGCAGTTCACGCAACTAATGAAAAACTGTTTTTT. It encodes CASSLAVHATNEKLFF.